These 18 T cell receptor beta chains were all obtained from the same sample, sequenced in a study of graft-versus-host responses after intestinal transplantation. Graft specimens yielded both intraepithelial and lamina propria lymphocytes. Libraries were prepared by immunoSEQ multiplex PCR; TCRdb keeps only in-frame clonotypes and omits some of them. The sample lists about 15,000 clones, 70% to 85% occurring once. The sample in question was ileum tissue, obtained 14 days after transplant. Receptors originate from a human patient who received an intestinal transplant, so some T cells may come from the graft donor.

This clone has more than one count but fewer than ten. The V and J genes are TRBV15 and TRBJ1-2, with 8 bases fitting TRBD1. Germline CDR1 LNHNV, CDR2 YYDKDF (reference sequence). V was pared by 3 bases and J by 3 bases, with 3 bases of the junction left unmatched. The CDR3 sequence is 14 residues long. CDR3 bases: TGTGCCACCAGCAGCGGGACAGGTCACTATGGCTACACCTTC. Its protein product is CATSSGTGHYGYTF.

Written as DNA, the CDR3 is TGTGCCAGCAGCTTACATCAGGGTTGGAATCAGCCCCAGCATTTT. Translated: CASSLHQGWNQPQHF. The chain links TRBV7-3 to TRBJ1-5; TRBD1 is a possible D gene (5 bases). V lost 2 bases and J 4 bases, leaving 12 bases between the germline ends. The germline V gene encodes CDR1 SGHTA and CDR2 FQGTGA. The CDR3 extends over 15 amino acids.

The chain employs TRBV10-3 and TRBJ2-1, with D possibly TRBD1 on 6 matching bases. Per the germline V gene, CDR1 is ENHRY and CDR2 is SYGVKD. V was clipped by 11 bases and J by 8 bases, with 25 bases between them. This CDR3 is built from 15 residues. The CDR3 protein is CALNGRTETRYEQFF. For the CDR3, the DNA is TGTGCCCTCAATGGGCGGACAGAAACTAGGTATGAGCAGTTCTTC.

The chain couples TRBV27 to TRBJ2-7; D unresolved. There are 15 residues in the CDR3. Germline CDR1 reads MNHEY; CDR2 reads SMNVEV (reference sequence). V was cut by 10 bases and J by 3 bases, with 22 bases left in between. This chain's CDR3 is CATHPQAAFGYEQYF. Written as DNA, the CDR3 is TGTGCCACCCACCCCCAGGCGGCGTTCGGCTACGAGCAGTACTTC.

This chain connects TRBV7-8 to TRBJ1-5; D may be TRBD1 (5 bases). This CDR3 spans 14 amino acids. Germline V lookup: CDR1 SGHVS, CDR2 FQNEAQ. V lost 5 bases and J lost 7, with 15 bases in between. This CDR3 reads CASSRGDARQPQHF. CDR3 coding DNA: TGTGCCAGCAGCCGGGGGGACGCGCGACAGCCCCAGCATTTT.

About this clone: Additional DNA sequences in this sample encode the identical CDR3. V gene TRBV7-3 combines with J gene TRBJ2-2, with a possible D match to TRBD1 (5 bases). Germline CDR1 and CDR2: SGHTA and FQGTGA. Trimming cost V 0 bases and J 0 bases, with 5 bases left between them. The CDR3 contains 15 residues. The CDR3 DNA sequence: TGTGCCAGCAGCTTAACAGGGGCGAACACCGGGGAGCTGTTTTTT. Protein sequence: CASSLTGANTGELFF.

This clone was picked up a small number of times. The rearrangement joins TRBV6-5 to TRBJ1-1, with D maybe TRBD1 (5 bases). V was shortened by 2 bases and J by 5 bases, with 12 bases between the two germline ends. The CDR3 runs 14 residues. The germline gives CDR1 MNHEY, CDR2 SVGAGI. Here the CDR3 reads CASSYNLRGTEAFF. CDR3 nucleotide sequence: TGTGCCAGCAGTTACAACCTACGGGGGACTGAAGCTTTCTTT.

The chain couples TRBV6-1 to TRBJ1-3; D unclear. Trimming took off 0 bases at V and 3 bases at J, with 9 bases between the two ends. The CDR3 is 15 residues long. Germline V gene lookup returns CDR1 MNHNS and CDR2 SASEGT. The CDR3 coding sequence is TGTGCCAGCAGTGAAGCAGCGGTTGGTGGAAACACCATATATTTT. This encodes CASSEAAVGGNTIYF.

Concerning this clone itself: Other DNA sequences of this sample code for an identical CDR3. This chain connects TRBV7-9 to TRBJ2-6; no firm D call. The CDR3 runs to 15 residues. Germline V CDR1 and CDR2: SEHNR, FQNEAQ (reference sequence). The ends were cut back, 5 bases at V and 1 base at J, with 9 bases in the middle. CDR3 sequence reads: CASSRTESGANVLTF. DNA for the CDR3: TGTGCCAGCAGCCGTACAGAGTCTGGGGCCAACGTCCTGACTTTC.

V usage is TRBV11-2 and J usage is TRBJ2-3, with TRBD2 matching over 11 bases. Germline V gene sequence: CDR1 SGHAT, CDR2 FQNNGV. The CDR3 consists of 13 residues. Trimming at V came to 4 bases and at J to 6 bases, leaving 0 bases not matched to a gene. The CDR3 is CASSWTSGDTQYF. CDR3 sequence (DNA): TGTGCCAGCAGCTGGACTAGCGGGGATACGCAGTATTTT.

The chain joins TRBV7-9 to TRBJ2-5; D remains ambiguous. Germline CDR1 reads SEHNR; CDR2 reads FQNEAQ (reference sequence). Trimming removed 2 bases at V and 5 bases at J, with 3 bases between. The CDR3 runs 11 residues. CDR3 bases: TGTGCCAGCAGCTTATGGGAGACCCAGTACTTC. It encodes CASSLWETQYF.

The rearrangement links TRBV10-3 to TRBJ1-3; 8 bases are shared with TRBD1. The ends lost 6 bases at V and 2 bases at J; junction bases unmatched: 9. There are 16 residues in the CDR3. Germline CDR1 reads ENHRY; CDR2 reads SYGVKD. Written as DNA, the CDR3 is TGTGCCATCAGCTCCCGTGGGACAGGACCTGGAAACACCATATATTTT. It codes for CAISSRGTGPGNTIYF.

The chain links TRBV7-9 to TRBJ2-7; 14 bases agree with TRBD2. Germline loops: CDR1 SEHNR, CDR2 FQNEAQ (reference sequence). V shed 0 bases and J 3 bases; nucleotides not matched to a gene: 4. The CDR3 length is 17 residues. The CDR3 DNA reads TGTGCCAGCAGCTTAGCCCCGGGACTAGCGGGGGACTACGAGCAGTACTTC. It encodes CASSLAPGLAGDYEQYF.

This clone was counted a single time. The chain recombines TRBV5-6 with TRBJ1-6; D is unclear. CDR3 length: 12 amino acids. V lost 1 base, J lost 18 bases, and 14 bases lay in between. Germline assignment: CDR1 SGHDT and CDR2 YYEEEE. The CDR3 loop reads CASSLYGSENHF. CDR3 DNA: TGTGCCAGCAGCTTGTATGGGTCAGAAAACCACTTT.

V is TRBV27 and J is TRBJ1-1, with a tentative D call TRBD1 (5 bases). Germline V lookup: CDR1 MNHEY, CDR2 SMNVEV (reference sequence). V was trimmed by 2 bases and J by 1 base, leaving 8 bases between them. The CDR3 consists of 14 residues. As DNA, the CDR3 is TGTGCCAGCAGTTTAGGGGGTGGGAACACTGAAGCTTTCTTT. Translation gives CASSLGGGNTEAFF.

By proportion, this clone is medium-sized. The gene calls are TRBV11-2 and TRBJ1-6, with TRBD1 matching 11 bases. Trimming removed 4 bases from V and 10 bases from J; junction bases left unmatched: 3. CDR3 size: 14 residues. Germline CDR1 reads SGHAT; CDR2 reads FQNNGV. CDR3 in amino acids: CASSSDRGLSPLHF. CDR3 nucleotides: TGTGCCAGCAGCTCGGACAGGGGGCTGTCACCCCTCCACTTT.

V usage is TRBV2 and J usage is TRBJ2-2; D not certain. This CDR3 is built from 14 residues. The V end was cut by 7 bases, the J end by 1 base, with 10 bases between. Germline V gene sequence: CDR1 SNHLY, CDR2 FYNNEI. The CDR3 loop is CASTPKGNTGELFF. The CDR3 bases are TGTGCCAGCACCCCGAAAGGGAACACCGGGGAGCTGTTTTTT.

This chain connects TRBV4-1 to TRBJ2-7; D is perhaps TRBD1 (6 bases). CDR1 and CDR2 from the germline V gene are MGHRA and YSYEKL. This CDR3 spans 15 amino acids. The V gene lost 4 bases and the J gene lost 0 bases, with 13 bases spanning the gap. CDR3 in amino acids: CASSLSRDNSYEQYF. As DNA, the CDR3 is TGCGCCAGCAGCCTATCCCGGGACAACTCCTACGAGCAGTACTTC.